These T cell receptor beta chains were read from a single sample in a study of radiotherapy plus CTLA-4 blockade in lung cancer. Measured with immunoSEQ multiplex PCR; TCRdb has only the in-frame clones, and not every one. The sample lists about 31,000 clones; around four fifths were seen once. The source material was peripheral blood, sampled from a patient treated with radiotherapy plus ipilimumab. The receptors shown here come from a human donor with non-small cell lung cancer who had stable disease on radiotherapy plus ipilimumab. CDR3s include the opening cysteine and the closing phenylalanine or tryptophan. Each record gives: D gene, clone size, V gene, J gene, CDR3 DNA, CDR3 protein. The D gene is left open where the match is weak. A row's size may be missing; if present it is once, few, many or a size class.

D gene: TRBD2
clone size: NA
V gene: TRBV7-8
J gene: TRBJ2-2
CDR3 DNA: TGTGCCAGCAGCCCGTTCGGGGGGGCCAAGACCGGGGAGCTGTTTTTT
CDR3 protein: CASSPFGGAKTGELFF

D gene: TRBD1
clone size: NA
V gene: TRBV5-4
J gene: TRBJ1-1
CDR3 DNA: TGTGCCAGCACCATGGGGGGACAGCTGAACACTGAAGCTTTCTTT
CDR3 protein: CASTMGGQLNTEAFF

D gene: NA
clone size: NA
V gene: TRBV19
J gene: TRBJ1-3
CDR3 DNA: TGTGCCAGTAGTCCAGCGGAGTTCGGTGGAAACACCATATATTTT
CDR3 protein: CASSPAEFGGNTIYF

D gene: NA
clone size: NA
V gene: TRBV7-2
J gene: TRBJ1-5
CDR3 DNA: TGTGCCAGCAGCAATGTCATGGCAGACAATCAGCCCCAGCATTTT
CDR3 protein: CASSNVMADNQPQHF

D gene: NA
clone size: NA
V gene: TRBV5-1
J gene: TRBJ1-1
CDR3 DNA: TGCGCCAGCAGCGACCCGGACAGACAGGCTTTCTTT
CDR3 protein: CASSDPDRQAFF

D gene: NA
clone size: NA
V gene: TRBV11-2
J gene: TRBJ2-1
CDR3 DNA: TGTGCCAGCAGCCCCCCTTTAGCGAGTTACAGCTCCTACAATGAGCAGTTCTTC
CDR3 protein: CASSPPLASYSSYNEQFF

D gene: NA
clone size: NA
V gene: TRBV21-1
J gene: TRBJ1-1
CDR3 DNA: TGTGCCAGCAGACCCCAAATAGCTACAATTCGCACTGAAGCTTTCTTT
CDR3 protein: CASRPQIATIRTEAFF

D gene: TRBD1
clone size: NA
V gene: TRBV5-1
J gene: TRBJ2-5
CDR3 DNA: TGCGCCAGCAGCTCAACAGGGGCCACACAAGAGACCCAGTACTTC
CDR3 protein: CASSSTGATQETQYF

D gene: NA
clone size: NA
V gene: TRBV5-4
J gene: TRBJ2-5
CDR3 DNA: TGTGCCAGCAGCCGTACAGGGCCCGGGGAAGAGACCCAGTACTTC
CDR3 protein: CASSRTGPGEETQYF

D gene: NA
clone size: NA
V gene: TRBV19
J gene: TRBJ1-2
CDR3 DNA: TGTGCCAGTAGTATGTACAGTTCTAACTATGGCTACACCTTC
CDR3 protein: CASSMYSSNYGYTF

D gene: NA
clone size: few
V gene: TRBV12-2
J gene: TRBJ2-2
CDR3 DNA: TGTGCAAGTCGCTTAAGGGACCAGGGCTCCGGGGAGCTGTTTTTT
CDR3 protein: CASRLRDQGSGELFF

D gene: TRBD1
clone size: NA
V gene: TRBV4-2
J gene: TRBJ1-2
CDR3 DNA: TGTGCCAGCAGCCAAGAAGGGACAGGGGCCGCTTATGGCTACACCTTC
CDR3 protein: CASSQEGTGAAYGYTF

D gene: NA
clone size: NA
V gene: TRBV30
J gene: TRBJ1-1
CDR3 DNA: TGTGCCTGGAGTGTATCGGCTAACACTGAAGCTTTCTTT
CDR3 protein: CAWSVSANTEAFF

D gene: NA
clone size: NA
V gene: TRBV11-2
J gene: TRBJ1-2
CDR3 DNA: TGTGCCAGCAGCTTAGGTTCCAGAGCTAACTATGGCTACACCTTC
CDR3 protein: CASSLGSRANYGYTF

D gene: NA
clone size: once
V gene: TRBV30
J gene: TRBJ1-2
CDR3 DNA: TGTGCCTGGAAACTCGACAGCTATGGCTACACCTTC
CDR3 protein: CAWKLDSYGYTF

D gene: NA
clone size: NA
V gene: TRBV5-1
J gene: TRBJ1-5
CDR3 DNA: TGCGCCAGCAGCCCCGCTCCCAATAGCAATCAGCCCCAGCATTTT
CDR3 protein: CASSPAPNSNQPQHF

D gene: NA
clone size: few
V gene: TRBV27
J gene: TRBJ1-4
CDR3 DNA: TGTGCCAGCAGTCCAGTGATTTGGGAAAAACTGTTTTTT
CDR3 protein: CASSPVIWEKLFF

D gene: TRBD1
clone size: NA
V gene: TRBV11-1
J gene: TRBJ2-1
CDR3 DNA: TGTGCCAGCAGCTGGACAGGGAGCTCCTACAATGAGCAGTTCTTC
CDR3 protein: CASSWTGSSYNEQFF

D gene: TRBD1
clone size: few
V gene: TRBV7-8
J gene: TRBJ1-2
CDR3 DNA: TGTGCCAGCAGCCTAAGGACAGGGGGAAAGAACGGCTATGGCTACACCTTC
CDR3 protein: CASSLRTGGKNGYGYTF

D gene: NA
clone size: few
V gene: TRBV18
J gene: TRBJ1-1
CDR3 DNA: TGTGCCAGCTCACCATCTGGGGCCGAGGGCACTGAAGCTTTCTTT
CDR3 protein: CASSPSGAEGTEAFF

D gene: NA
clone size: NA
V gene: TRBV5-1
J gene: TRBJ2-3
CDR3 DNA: TGCGCCAGCCGCAGGGACGCAGATACGCAGTATTTT
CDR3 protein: CASRRDADTQYF

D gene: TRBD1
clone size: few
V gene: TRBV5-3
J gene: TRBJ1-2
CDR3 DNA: TGTGCCAGAAGGACACCGGGACAGGGGGCGGTTGGCTACACCTTC
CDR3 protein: CARRTPGQGAVGYTF

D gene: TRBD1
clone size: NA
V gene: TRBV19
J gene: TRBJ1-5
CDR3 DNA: TGTGCCAGCCGCCCTCAGACAGGGGGCAATCAGCCCCAGCATTTT
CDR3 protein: CASRPQTGGNQPQHF

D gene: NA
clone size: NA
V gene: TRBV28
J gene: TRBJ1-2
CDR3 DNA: TGTGCCAGCAGCCACCCATCGGGAAGAAATGGCTACACCTTC
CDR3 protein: CASSHPSGRNGYTF

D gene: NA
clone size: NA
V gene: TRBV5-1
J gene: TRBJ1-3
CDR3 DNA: TGCGCCAGCAGACCGGGGTCCTCCCTCTCTGGAAACACCATATATTTT
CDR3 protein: CASRPGSSLSGNTIYF

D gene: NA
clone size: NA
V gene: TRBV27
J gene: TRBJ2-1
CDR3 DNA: TGTGCCAGCAGTTTCCGCCAGGGGCGGAACAATGAGCAGTTCTTC
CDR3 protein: CASSFRQGRNNEQFF

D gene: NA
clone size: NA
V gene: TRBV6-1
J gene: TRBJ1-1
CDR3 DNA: TGTGCCAGCAGTGAAAGAAGCAGGGAGAGGGCTGAAGCTTTCTTT
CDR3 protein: CASSERSRERAEAFF

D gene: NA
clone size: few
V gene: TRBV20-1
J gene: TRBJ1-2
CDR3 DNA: TGCAGTGCTAGTAGAGGGAATGGCTACACCTTC
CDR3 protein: CSASRGNGYTF

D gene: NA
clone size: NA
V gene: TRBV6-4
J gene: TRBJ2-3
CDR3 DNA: TGTGCCAGCAGTGAGACGACAACTAGCACAGATACGCAGTATTTT
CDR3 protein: CASSETTTSTDTQYF

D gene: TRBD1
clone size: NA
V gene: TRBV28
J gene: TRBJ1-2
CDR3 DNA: TGTGCCAGCAGTTGGGGACAGGGGCATGGCTACACCTTC
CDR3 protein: CASSWGQGHGYTF

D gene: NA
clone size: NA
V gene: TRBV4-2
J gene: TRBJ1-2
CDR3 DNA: TGTGCCAGCAGCCAAGATGACAGCCCTAACTATGGCTACACCTTC
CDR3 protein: CASSQDDSPNYGYTF

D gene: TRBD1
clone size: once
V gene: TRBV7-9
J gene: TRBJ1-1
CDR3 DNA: TGTGCCAGCAGCCCCGACAGGGGGACGAACACTGAAGCTTTCTTT
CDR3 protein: CASSPDRGTNTEAFF

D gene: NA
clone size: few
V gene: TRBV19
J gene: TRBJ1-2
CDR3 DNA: TGTGCCAGTAGTCTAGACCTAAGTGGCTATGGCTACACCTTC
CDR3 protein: CASSLDLSGYGYTF

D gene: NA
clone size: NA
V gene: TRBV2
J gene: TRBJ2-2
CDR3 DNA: TGTGCCAGCAGTGAAAGTAGCGCGGGGGCCGCTACCGGGGTGCTGTTTTTT
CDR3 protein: CASSESSAGAATGVLFF

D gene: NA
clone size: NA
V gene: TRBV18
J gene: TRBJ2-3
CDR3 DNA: TGTGCCAGCTCACGGAATAGGGCCCCCCGCACAGATACGCAGTATTTT
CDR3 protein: CASSRNRAPRTDTQYF

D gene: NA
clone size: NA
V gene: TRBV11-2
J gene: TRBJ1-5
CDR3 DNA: TGTGCCAGCAGCTTAGCAGGTGGGGGCAATCAGCCCCAGCATTTT
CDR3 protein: CASSLAGGGNQPQHF